This T cell receptor (beta chain) was sequenced in a study of cytomegalovirus exposure and HLA in healthy donors. Across the whole study: Out of fewer than 500 genotyped donors, about 76% belonged to the Caucasian-associated ancestry cluster.

As regards this clone: No antigen is known for it.

Findings of the study overall: Highly shared sequence variants in one cluster were likely a sequencing artifact. Later analysis indicated greater clonal expansion among HLA-associated TCR beta chains than among equally common other chains.

The germline V and J ends were trimmed by 6 bases and 0 bases, with 11 bases remaining between them. Germline CDR1 reads SGHVS; CDR2 reads FQNEAQ. This CDR3 spans 15 amino acids. A multiplex PCR was run with 60 Vbeta primers and 13 Jbeta primers. Clones were sequenced by immunoSEQ multiplex PCR, and TCRdb holds only the in-frame ones, with some missing. The table records over 130,000 clones, about 75% of them present only once. Sequencing used PBMCs. The chain is built from TRBV7-8 and TRBJ1-4; maybe TRBD1 (6 bases). This clonotype was sampled from a woman in her 30s in good health and CMV-seronegative. The CDR3, as DNA: TGTGCCAGCAGGACGGACAGTTCAACTAATGAAAAACTGTTTTTT. This translates into CASRTDSSTNEKLFF.